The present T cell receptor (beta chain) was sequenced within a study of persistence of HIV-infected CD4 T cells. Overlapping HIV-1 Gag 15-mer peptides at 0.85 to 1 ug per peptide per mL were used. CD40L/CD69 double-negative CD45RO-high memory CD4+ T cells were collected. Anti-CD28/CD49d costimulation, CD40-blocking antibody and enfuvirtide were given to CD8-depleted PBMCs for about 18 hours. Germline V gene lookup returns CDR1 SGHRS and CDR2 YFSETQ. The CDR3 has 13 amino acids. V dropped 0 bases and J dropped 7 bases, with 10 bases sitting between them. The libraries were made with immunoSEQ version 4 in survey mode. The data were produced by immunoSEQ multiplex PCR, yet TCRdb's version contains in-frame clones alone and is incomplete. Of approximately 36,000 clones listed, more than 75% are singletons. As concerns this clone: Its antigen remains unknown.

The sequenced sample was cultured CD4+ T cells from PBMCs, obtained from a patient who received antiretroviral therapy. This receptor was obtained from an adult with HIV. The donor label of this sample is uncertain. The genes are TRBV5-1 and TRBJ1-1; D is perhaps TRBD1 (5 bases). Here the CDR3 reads CASSLEGLSEAFF. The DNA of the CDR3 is TGCGCCAGCAGCTTGGAGGGACTGAGTGAAGCTTTCTTT. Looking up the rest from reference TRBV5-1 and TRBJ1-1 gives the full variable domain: KAGVTQTPRYLIKTRGQQVTLSCSPISGHRSVSWYQQTPGQGLQFLFEYFSETQRNKGNFPGRFSGRQFSNSRSEMNVSTLELGDSALYLCASSLEGLSEAFFGQGTRLTVV.